The next 26 T cell receptor beta chains were all read from a single sample in a study of T cells in Graves' hyperthyroidism and ophthalmopathy. RNA transcripts were the template for amplifying TCR beta CDR3 regions. The primer set for the first-round RT-PCR of the TCR CDR3 was HTBI. TCRdb redid the calling of the multiplex PCR reads with MiXCR, one entry per CDR3 protein. The sample carries approximately 570,000 distinct CDR3 sequences, nearly 20% recorded once. The sample taken for sequencing was blood. The receptors come from a man aged 35 to 55 with Graves' ophthalmopathy.

The chain couples TRBV6-2 or TRBV6-3 to TRBJ2-1; D perhaps matches TRBD1 (6 bases). Trimming cost V 6 bases and J 9 bases, with 15 bases left between them. CDR1 is MNHEY, CDR2 SVGEGT, per germline. The CDR3 consists of 13 residues. This CDR3 is CASSHRVDVEQFF. The CDR3 DNA follows: TGTGCCAGCAGCCACAGGGTAGATGTTGAGCAGTTCTTC.

This chain joins TRBV11-2 and TRBJ2-1; D is undetermined. The germline V gene has CDR1 SGHAT and CDR2 FQNNGV. This CDR3 has 15 amino acids. V was cut by 1 base and J by 7 bases, with 14 bases left in between. This CDR3 reads CASSLVWWSRNEQFF. In nucleotides, the CDR3 is TGTGCCAGCAGCTTAGTGTGGTGGAGCCGGAATGAGCAGTTCTTC.

J is TRBJ2-5 and V is TRBV7-2; D not certain. Germline V CDR1 and CDR2: SGHTA, FQGNSA. Trimming pared 5 bases from V and 1 base from J, leaving 14 bases between. The CDR3 has 15 amino acids. The CDR3, as DNA: TGTGCCAGCAGCCTCGCTTCCAGAGGCCAAGAGACCCAGTACTTC. It codes for CASSLASRGQETQYF.

This clonotype showed up many times. The J gene is TRBJ1-6, the V gene TRBV12-3 or TRBV12-4, with D unclear. The CDR3 runs 14 residues. Trimming removed 3 bases at V and 7 bases at J, with 10 bases between. CDR3 nucleotides: TGTGCCAGCAGTTTTTGGGTAGGAAATTCACCCCTCCACTTT. The encoded protein is CASSFWVGNSPLHF.

The chain joins TRBV20-1 to TRBJ2-7, with TRBD2 identical over 7 bases. Germline loops: CDR1 DFQATT, CDR2 SNEGSKA (reference sequence). After removal of 3 bases from V and 5 bases from J, the junction contained 10 bases not matched to a gene. The CDR3 extends over 14 amino acids. The CDR3 DNA is TGCAGTGCTAGCGGGGCGGGAGTGAGGAACGAGCAGTACTTC. It is translated as CSASGAGVRNEQYF.

At least ten counts were recorded for this clonotype. The chain employs TRBV20-1 and TRBJ2-1; 7 bases match TRBD1. V was clipped by 0 bases and J by 7 bases; unmatched bases: 9. The CDR3 has 15 residues. Per germline, CDR1 DFQATT and CDR2 SNEGSKA (reference sequence). Here the CDR3 DNA reads TGCAGTGCTAGAGATGGGGGCAGGGGGTTGAATGAGCAGTTCTTC. It specifies CSARDGGRGLNEQFF.

This clonotype was counted ten times or more. This chain joins TRBV7-9 and TRBJ2-5; TRBD2 matches at 7 bases. Trimming at V came to 5 bases and at J to 5 bases, leaving 8 bases not matched to a gene. This CDR3 spans 14 amino acids. Germline CDR1 reads SEHNR; CDR2 reads FQNEAQ (reference sequence). CDR3 in amino acids: CASSPPSGGETQYF. The DNA for the CDR3 is TGTGCCAGCAGCCCCCCTAGCGGTGGGGAGACCCAGTACTTC. Supplemented by reference TRBV7-9 and TRBJ2-5, the full variable domain reads DTGVSQNPRHKITKRGQNVTFRCDPISEHNRLYWYRQTLGQGPEFLTYFQNEAQLEKSRLLSDRFSAERPKGSFSTLEIQRTEQGDSAMYLCASSPPSGGETQYFGPGTRLLVL.

This clonotype was found many times. V and J are TRBV30 and TRBJ2-3, with 9 bases aligning to TRBD2. The CDR3 has 16 residues. Germline lookup yields CDR1 GTSNPN and CDR2 SVGIG (reference sequence). J was trimmed by 5 bases and V by 1 base; bases with no gene match: 10. The CDR3 protein is CAWSGLSSGMVDTQYF. The CDR3 DNA follows: TGTGCCTGGAGTGGATTATCTAGCGGGATGGTAGATACGCAGTATTTT. Combining the CDR3 with reference TRBV30 and TRBJ2-3 gives the whole variable domain SQTIHQWPATLVQPVGSPLSLECTVEGTSNPNLYWYRQAAGRGLQLLFYSVGIGQISSEVPQNLSASRPQDRQFILSSKKLLLSDSGFYLCAWSGLSSGMVDTQYFGPGTRLTVL.

This clonotype has just a few counts. This CDR3 is CASSPLTGQETQYF. CDR3 DNA sequence: TGCGCCAGCAGTCCTCTAACGGGTCAAGAGACCCAGTACTTC. The V and J genes are TRBV4-1 and TRBJ2-5; no firm D call. V lost 6 bases and J lost 2, with 13 bases in between. The germline V gene has CDR1 MGHRA and CDR2 YSYEKL. This CDR3 is 14 amino acids long.

The chain carries TRBV27 and TRBJ2-7; D is perhaps TRBD2 (6 bases). The V gene's germline CDR1 is MNHEY and CDR2 SMNVEV (reference sequence). The CDR3 spans 12 residues. Trimming pared 7 bases from V and 6 bases from J, leaving 13 bases between. The CDR3 DNA reads as TGTGCCAGCATTGGAGGGCCTGGCGAGCAGTACTTC. It codes for CASIGGPGEQYF.

There are a few counts of this clonotype. The rearrangement links TRBV6-1 to TRBJ2-2; TRBD2 might be the D (6 bases). Deletions cut 5 bases from V and 1 base from J, with 14 bases between. Germline lookup yields CDR1 MNHNS and CDR2 SASEGT. CDR3 length: 16 residues. The CDR3 region is CASSSGTLQNTGELFF. CDR3 in DNA: TGTGCCAGCAGTTCCGGGACTCTACAGAACACCGGGGAGCTGTTTTTT.

The chain carries TRBV10-3 and TRBJ2-2; 15 bases are shared with TRBD2. Trimming at V came to 2 bases and at J to 6 bases, leaving 7 bases not matched to a gene. Germline CDR1 and CDR2: ENHRY and SYGVKD. This CDR3 contains 18 residues. The CDR3 is CAISETRTSGGAPGELFF. CDR3 sequence (DNA): TGTGCCATCAGTGAGACCCGGACTAGCGGGGGGGCCCCCGGGGAGCTGTTTTTT.

This clonotype has only a few counts. The chain recombines TRBV3-1 with TRBJ2-1, with a possible D match to TRBD2 (6 bases). This CDR3 contains 17 residues. Germline CDR1 is LGHDT and CDR2 is YNNKEL (reference sequence). V gave up 4 bases and J gave up 6 bases, with 22 bases separating them. The chain's CDR3 is CASSRTTGQLGGNEQFF. The CDR3 nucleotides are TGTGCCAGCAGCCGGACCACGGGGCAGCTGGGAGGCAATGAGCAGTTCTTC.

This clonotype was found a few times. V and J are TRBV5-4 and TRBJ1-1; perhaps TRBD1 as D (5 bases). The CDR3 is 17 amino acids. Germline V lookup: CDR1 SGHNT, CDR2 YYREEE (reference sequence). The V gene lost 3 bases and the J gene lost 1 base, with 19 bases spanning the gap. The CDR3 is CASSSGLHTGTNTEAFF. The CDR3 coding sequence is TGTGCCAGCAGCTCGGGCCTCCATACGGGGACGAACACTGAAGCTTTCTTT.

The CDR3: CATRFKGDTEAFF. In DNA, the CDR3 is TGTGCCACCAGATTCAAAGGGGACACTGAAGCTTTCTTT. The rearrangement uses TRBV24-1 and TRBJ1-1, with D perhaps matching TRBD1 (5 bases). V lost 7 bases to trimming and J lost 3 bases, with 11 bases between them. Looked up from germline, CDR1 is KGHDR and CDR2 is SFDVKD. CDR3 length equals 13 residues.

This clonotype was seen ten or more times. The V and J genes are TRBV30 and TRBJ1-5, with unresolved D. The V gene's germline CDR1 is GTSNPN and CDR2 SVGIG (reference sequence). The CDR3 extends over 13 amino acids. Trimming pared 0 bases from V and 6 bases from J, leaving 9 bases between. The DNA of the CDR3 is TGTGCCTGGAGTGTCGGAGGCGGTCAGCCCCAGCATTTT. Protein sequence: CAWSVGGGQPQHF. Filled out from reference TRBV30 and TRBJ1-5, the complete variable domain reads SQTIHQWPATLVQPVGSPLSLECTVEGTSNPNLYWYRQAAGRGLQLLFYSVGIGQISSEVPQNLSASRPQDRQFILSSKKLLLSDSGFYLCAWSVGGGQPQHFGDGTRLSIL.

Ten or more counts support this clonotype. The chain combines TRBV7-8 with TRBJ2-7; TRBD2 is a possible D gene (6 bases). CDR1 and CDR2 (germline): SGHVS, FQNEAQ. The V end lost 0 bases, the J end lost 5 bases, and 20 bases lay between the germline ends. The CDR3 runs 17 residues. CDR3 sequence (DNA): TGTGCCAGCAGCTTAGCCTTGGGGGTAGCGACTAGAGACGAGCAGTACTTC. Protein: CASSLALGVATRDEQYF.

There are many counts of this clonotype. This chain links TRBV7-9 with TRBJ2-1; D not resolved. The germline V gene has CDR1 SEHNR and CDR2 FQNEAQ (reference sequence). The CDR3 spans 18 residues. V was pared by 1 base and J by 0 bases, with 16 bases between. In DNA, the CDR3 is TGTGCCAGCAGCTTAGTGGTTGGGCCGACGGACTCCTACAATGAGCAGTTCTTC. It specifies CASSLVVGPTDSYNEQFF.

This clonotype has only a few counts. The V call is TRBV20-1, the J call TRBJ1-1, with TRBD1 matching 10 bases. CDR3 length: 13 amino acids. The germline gives CDR1 DFQATT, CDR2 SNEGSKA (reference sequence). The V gene end was trimmed by 7 bases and the J gene end by 2 bases; junction bases not matched to a gene: 4. The CDR3 coding sequence is TGCAGTGGCCGACAGGGGGCAAACACTGAAGCTTTCTTT. Translating gives CSGRQGANTEAFF.

This rearrangement joins TRBV6-1 to TRBJ2-3; TRBD2 agrees at 8 bases. There are 16 residues in the CDR3. Germline V CDR1 and CDR2: MNHNS, SASEGT. The trim removed 2 bases at V and 8 bases at J, leaving 12 bases unmatched. The CDR3 reads CASSEHHREGRATQYF. The CDR3 DNA reads as TGTGCCAGCAGTGAACATCATCGGGAGGGCCGAGCTACGCAGTATTTT.

The chain links TRBV20-1 to TRBJ2-7, with 7 bases that match TRBD2. The J segment lost 2 bases and the V segment lost 4 bases, leaving 2 bases of the junction unmatched. This CDR3 contains 12 residues. CDR1 is DFQATT, CDR2 SNEGSKA, per germline (reference sequence). CDR3 region: CSATGLAYEQYF. DNA for the CDR3: TGCAGTGCTACCGGACTAGCCTACGAGCAGTACTTC.

This clonotype was seen a handful of times. This chain connects TRBV6-1 to TRBJ2-5; TRBD1 agrees at 7 bases. CDR1 is MNHNS, CDR2 SASEGT, per germline. The junction had 4 bases not matched to a gene; V was cut back by 7 bases and J by 2 bases. The CDR3 covers 13 residues. The CDR3 nucleotides read TGTGCCAGCACTGGGACAGATCAAGAGACCCAGTACTTC. Its protein product is CASTGTDQETQYF.

The CDR3 protein is CSVEGGAVEKLFF. CDR3 coding DNA: TGCAGTGTTGAAGGGGGGGCGGTAGAAAAACTGTTTTTT. The rearrangement joins TRBV20-1 to TRBJ1-4, with a tentative D call TRBD1 (6 bases). This CDR3 region has 13 residues. Trimming stripped 7 bases from V and 8 bases from J, with 17 bases between. The germline CDR1 and CDR2 sequences are DFQATT and SNEGSKA (reference sequence).

This clonotype was picked up many times. V and J are TRBV11-2 and TRBJ2-3; D remains unclear. The CDR3 has 17 residues. The V gene lost 1 base and the J gene lost 4 bases, with 18 bases spanning the gap. CDR1 is SGHAT, CDR2 FQNNGV, per germline. The CDR3 protein is CASSLGSEASWPDTQYF. CDR3 DNA: TGTGCCAGCAGCTTAGGGTCTGAGGCTAGTTGGCCAGATACGCAGTATTTT.

This clonotype appeared many times. The chain joins TRBV12-3 or TRBV12-4 to TRBJ2-2; 7 bases align to TRBD1. CDR3 length: 12 amino acids. J was trimmed by 6 bases and V by 6 bases; bases with no gene match: 1. CDR3 DNA sequence: TGTGCCAGCAGGACAGGGCCCGGGGAGCTGTTTTTT. Amino acid sequence: CASRTGPGELFF.

This clonotype was picked up a small number of times. The chain has TRBV24-1 and TRBJ2-3, with D unclear. This CDR3 spans 13 amino acids. CDR1 is KGHDR and CDR2 is SFDVKD in the germline V gene. Trimming took 4 bases from V and 8 from J, leaving 12 bases between them. The CDR3 DNA sequence: TGTGCCACCAGTGACGCGTCCCCCGGTACGCAGTATTTT. It yields the protein CATSDASPGTQYF.